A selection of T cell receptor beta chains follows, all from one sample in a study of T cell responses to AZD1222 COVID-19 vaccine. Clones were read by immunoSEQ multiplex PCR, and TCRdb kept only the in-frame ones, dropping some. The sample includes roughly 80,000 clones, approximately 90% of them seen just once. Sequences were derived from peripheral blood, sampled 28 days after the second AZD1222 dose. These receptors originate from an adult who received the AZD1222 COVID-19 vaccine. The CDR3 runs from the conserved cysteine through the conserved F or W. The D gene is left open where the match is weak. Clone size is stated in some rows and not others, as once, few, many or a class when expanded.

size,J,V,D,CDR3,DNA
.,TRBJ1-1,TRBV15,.,CASLKGPNTEAFF,TGTGCATCTCTTAAGGGGCCGAACACTGAAGCTTTCTTT
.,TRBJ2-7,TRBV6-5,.,CASSYEGVYYEQYF,TGTGCCAGCAGTTACGAGGGGGTTTACTACGAGCAGTACTTC
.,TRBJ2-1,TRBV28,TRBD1,CASSLRDRGYNEQFF,TGTGCCAGCAGTCTCCGGGACAGGGGGTACAATGAGCAGTTCTTC
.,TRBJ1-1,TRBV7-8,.,CASSPDWGMNTEAFF,TGTGCCAGCAGCCCGGACTGGGGTATGAACACTGAAGCTTTCTTT
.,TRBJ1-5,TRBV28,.,CASSSLWPSSNQPQHF,TGTGCCAGCAGTTCTCTCTGGCCGTCTAGCAATCAGCCCCAGCATTTT
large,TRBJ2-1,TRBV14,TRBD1,CASSQEPGQGDNEQFF,TGTGCCAGCAGCCAAGAACCCGGACAGGGAGACAATGAGCAGTTCTTC
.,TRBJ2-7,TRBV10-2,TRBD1,CASRETGFSYEQYF,TGCGCCAGCAGAGAGACAGGGTTCTCCTACGAGCAGTACTTC
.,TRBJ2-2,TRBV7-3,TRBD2,CASSLTGSGANTGELFF,TGTGCCAGCAGCTTAACGGGGAGCGGGGCAAACACCGGGGAGCTGTTTTTT
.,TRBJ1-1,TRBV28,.,CASRPSVNTEAFF,TGTGCCAGCAGACCGTCGGTGAACACTGAAGCTTTCTTT
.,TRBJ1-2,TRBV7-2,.,CASSLLRNYGYTF,TGTGCCAGCAGCTTATTGAGAAACTATGGCTACACCTTC
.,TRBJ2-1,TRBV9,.,CASSSLGGVNEQFF,TGTGCCAGCAGCTCCCTCGGCGGGGTCAATGAGCAGTTCTTC
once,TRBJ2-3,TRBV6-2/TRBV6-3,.,CASSPDGLTDTQYF,TGTGCCAGCAGCCCCGATGGACTCACAGATACGCAGTATTTT
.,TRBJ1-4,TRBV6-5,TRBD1,CASSTRQGNEKLFF,TGTGCCAGCAGTACACGACAGGGAAATGAAAAACTGTTTTTT
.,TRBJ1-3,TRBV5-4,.,CASSPGGASSGNTIYF,TGTGCCAGCAGCCCGGGTGGGGCTAGCTCTGGAAACACCATATATTTT
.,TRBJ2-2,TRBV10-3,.,CASGTFNTGELFF,TGTGCCTCCGGGACATTCAACACCGGGGAGCTGTTTTTT
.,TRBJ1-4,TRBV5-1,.,CASSTESGEKLFF,TGCGCCAGCAGCACGGAGTCGGGGGAAAAACTGTTTTTT
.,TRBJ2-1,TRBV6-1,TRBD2,CASSESGGGIDEQFF,TGTGCCAGCAGTGAAAGTGGGGGGGGTATCGATGAGCAGTTCTTC